Listed below are T cell receptor beta chains from one sample, sequenced in a study of human T cells and chemical hapten exposure. Each CDR3 protein gets one entry after TCRdb re-called the RACE reads with MiXCR. The table records fewer than 130,000 distinct CDR3 sequences, about 10% of them present only once. Sample: whole blood, taken in connection with sensitization to the hapten diphenylcyclopropenone (DPC). These TCRs come from a middle-aged woman with alopecia areata. Some clones in this sample may be carry-over from other donors' samples. Both conserved end residues are part of each CDR3. The D gene is left open where the match is weak. Only part of the rows carry a size: once, few, many, or a class if the clone is expanded.

V gene	J gene	D gene	clone size	CDR3 DNA	CDR3 protein
TRBV3-1	TRBJ1-1	-	few	TGTGCCAGCAGCCAAGGCACTTTGAACACTGAAGCTTTCTTT	CASSQGTLNTEAFF
TRBV28	TRBJ1-1	TRBD1	many	TGTGCCAGCAGGTTTCTTGGCCGGACAGGGGGCGGGCACACTGAAGCTTTCTTT	CASRFLGRTGGGHTEAFF
TRBV12-3/TRBV12-4	TRBJ1-2	-	many	TGTGCCAGCAGTTTAAACCAACCGGCGGGGATCGACAGCTACACCTTC	CASSLNQPAGIDSYTF
TRBV9	TRBJ1-5	-	few	TGTGCCAGCAGCCCAGGGCCGTCGGATCAGCCCCAGCATTTT	CASSPGPSDQPQHF
TRBV11-1	TRBJ1-1	-	-	TGTGCCAGCAGCTTAGTGGCGGAACGGCTCACTGAAGCTTTCTTT	CASSLVAERLTEAFF
TRBV5-1	TRBJ1-2	-	many	TGCGCCAGCAGCTTGGATCAGGGGCTCAACCGCGGCTACACCTTC	CASSLDQGLNRGYTF
TRBV29-1	TRBJ2-2	-	-	TGCAGCGTACGGGGAAGCACCGGGGAGCTGTTTTTT	CSVRGSTGELFF
TRBV6-5	TRBJ2-6	-	few	TGTGCCAGCAGTCCTGGGGTAACTGGGGCCAACGTCCTGACTTTC	CASSPGVTGANVLTF
TRBV2	TRBJ2-3	-	many	TGTGCCAGCAGTCTGTGGACAGACACAGATACGCAGTATTTT	CASSLWTDTDTQYF
TRBV12-3/TRBV12-4	TRBJ1-4	-	many	TGTGCCAGCAGTTCAGGGACCCTATCGGCGGGGAAACTGTTTTTT	CASSSGTLSAGKLFF
TRBV24-1	TRBJ2-7	-	-	TGTGCCACCAGTGATCCAGGATTGATCGACGAGCCGTACTTC	CATSDPGLIDEPYF
TRBV7-9	TRBJ2-7	TRBD2	many	TGTGCCAGCGAGGCTAGCGGTTCCTACGAGCAGTACTTC	CASEASGSYEQYF
TRBV20-1	TRBJ2-1	TRBD2	-	TGCAGTGCTACGGGACTAGCGGGTCGTCGCTCCTACAATGAGCAGTTCTTC	CSATGLAGRRSYNEQFF